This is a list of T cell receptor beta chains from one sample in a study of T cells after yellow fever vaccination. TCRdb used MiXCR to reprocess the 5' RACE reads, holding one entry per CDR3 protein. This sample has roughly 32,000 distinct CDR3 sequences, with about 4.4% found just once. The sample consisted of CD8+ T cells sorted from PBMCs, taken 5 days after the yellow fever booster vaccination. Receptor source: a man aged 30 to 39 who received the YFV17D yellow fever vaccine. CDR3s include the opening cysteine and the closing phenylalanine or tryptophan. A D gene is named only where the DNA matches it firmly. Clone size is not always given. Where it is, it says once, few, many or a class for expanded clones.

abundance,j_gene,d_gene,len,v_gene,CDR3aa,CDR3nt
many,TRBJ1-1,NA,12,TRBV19,CASSMREPEAFF,TGTGCCAGTAGTATGAGAGAGCCTGAAGCTTTCTTT
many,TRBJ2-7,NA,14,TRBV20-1,CSARGAGISYEQYF,TGCAGTGCTAGAGGCGCGGGAATCTCCTACGAGCAGTACTTC
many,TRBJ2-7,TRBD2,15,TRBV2,CASKSSGLASYEQYF,TGTGCCAGCAAATCCTCAGGACTAGCATCCTACGAGCAGTACTTC
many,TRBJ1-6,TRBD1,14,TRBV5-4,CASSPGTGSSPLHF,TGTGCCAGCAGCCCCGGGACAGGGAGTTCACCCCTCCACTTT
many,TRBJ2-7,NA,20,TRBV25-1,CASSDGRASWTIHLSYEQYF,TGTGCCAGCAGTGATGGCAGGGCTTCGTGGACCATCCACCTCTCCTACGAGCAGTACTTC
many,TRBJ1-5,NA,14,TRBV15,CATSERAGRQPQHF,TGTGCCACCAGCGAGAGAGCGGGGAGGCAGCCCCAGCATTTT
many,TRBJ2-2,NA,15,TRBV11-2,CASSPVGPNTGELFF,TGTGCCAGCAGTCCCGTGGGACCAAACACCGGGGAGCTGTTTTTT
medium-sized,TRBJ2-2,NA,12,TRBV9,CASSVRTGELFF,TGTGCCAGCAGCGTAAGGACCGGGGAGCTGTTTTTT
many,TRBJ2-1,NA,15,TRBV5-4,CASSPPSYQGDEQFF,TGTGCCAGCAGCCCGCCCAGTTACCAAGGCGATGAGCAGTTCTTC
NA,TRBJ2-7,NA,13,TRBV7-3,CASSSTGMDEQYF,TGTGCCAGCAGCTCTACAGGGATGGACGAGCAGTACTTC
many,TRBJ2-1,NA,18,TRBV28,CASSFPPTLSRSYNEQFF,TGTGCCAGCAGTTTTCCCCCGACACTTAGCCGCTCCTACAATGAGCAGTTCTTC
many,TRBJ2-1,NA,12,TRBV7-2,CASSPLGREQFF,TGTGCCAGCAGCCCCCTGGGTAGAGAGCAGTTCTTC
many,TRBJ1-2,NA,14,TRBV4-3,CASSPKRAVYGYTF,TGCGCCAGCAGTCCAAAAAGGGCAGTCTATGGCTACACCTTC
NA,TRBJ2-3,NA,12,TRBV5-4,CASREGEDTQYF,TGTGCCAGCAGGGAAGGGGAAGATACGCAGTATTTT
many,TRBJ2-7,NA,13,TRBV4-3,CASSQESSYEQYF,TGCGCCAGCAGCCAAGAGAGCTCCTACGAGCAGTACTTC
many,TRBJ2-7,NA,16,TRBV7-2,CASSTPSPGLAYEQYF,TGTGCCAGCAGCACTCCATCCCCCGGACTCGCATACGAGCAGTACTTC
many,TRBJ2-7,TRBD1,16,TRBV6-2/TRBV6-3,CASSYSPDRPSYEQYF,TGTGCCAGCAGTTACTCCCCGGACAGGCCCTCCTACGAGCAGTACTTC
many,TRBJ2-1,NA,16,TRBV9,CASSPWDGPSYNEQFF,TGTGCCAGCAGCCCCTGGGACGGCCCTTCCTACAATGAGCAGTTCTTC